These T cell receptor beta chains were read from a single sample in a study of OX40 agonist ivuxolimab in advanced cancers. This table comes from immunoSEQ multiplex PCR, and its TCRdb copy is limited to in-frame clones, with some not included. The sample shows 81,000 or so clones, about 88% of them seen only once. The material sequenced was CD4+ or CD8+ T cells sorted from blood, taken in a trial of the OX40 agonist ivuxolimab. The receptors here all came from an adult with an advanced solid tumor such as melanoma, head and neck, liver or kidney cancer. Both conserved end residues are part of each CDR3. D genes are given only for firm matches. A row's size may be missing; if present it is once, few, many or a size class.

j_call: TRBJ1-2
v_call: TRBV6-1
clone_size: NA
d_call: NA
cdr3_nt: TGTGCCAGCTTCTCTCGGTTTACCTATGGCTACACCTTC
cdr3_aa: CASFSRFTYGYTF

j_call: TRBJ1-5
v_call: TRBV6-5
clone_size: few
d_call: NA
cdr3_nt: TGTGCCAGCAGCAACGCCCCATCTCAGCCCCAGCATTTT
cdr3_aa: CASSNAPSQPQHF

j_call: TRBJ1-5
v_call: TRBV5-1
clone_size: NA
d_call: NA
cdr3_nt: TGCGCCAGCAGCCCCACGGGCGGGGCGCAGGGGCCCCAGCATTTT
cdr3_aa: CASSPTGGAQGPQHF

j_call: TRBJ2-1
v_call: TRBV2
clone_size: NA
d_call: NA
cdr3_nt: TGTGCCAGCAGTGAATTAGGGGCTAGTGGGGGGGCTCCCCTGTTCTTC
cdr3_aa: CASSELGASGGAPLFF

j_call: TRBJ2-2
v_call: TRBV5-1
clone_size: NA
d_call: TRBD2
cdr3_nt: TGCGCCAGCCGCGCTGGACTAGTTTCCGGGGAGCTGTTTTTT
cdr3_aa: CASRAGLVSGELFF

j_call: TRBJ2-7
v_call: TRBV10-3
clone_size: NA
d_call: NA
cdr3_nt: TGTGCCATCAATACAGGGATAGGGTATTCCTACGAGCAGTACTTC
cdr3_aa: CAINTGIGYSYEQYF

j_call: TRBJ2-1
v_call: TRBV18
clone_size: NA
d_call: NA
cdr3_nt: TGTGCCAGCTCACCAGATAGGGTCAGTGAGCAGTTCTTC
cdr3_aa: CASSPDRVSEQFF

j_call: TRBJ1-3
v_call: TRBV5-1
clone_size: NA
d_call: NA
cdr3_nt: TGCGCCAGCAGCCCCAGGGGAGGTGATGGAAACACCATATATTTT
cdr3_aa: CASSPRGGDGNTIYF

j_call: TRBJ1-2
v_call: TRBV19
clone_size: NA
d_call: TRBD1
cdr3_nt: TGTGCCAGTAGTCTAACCTCCGGGACAGACTACATCTATGGCTACACCTTC
cdr3_aa: CASSLTSGTDYIYGYTF

j_call: TRBJ2-7
v_call: TRBV14
clone_size: NA
d_call: NA
cdr3_nt: TGTGCCAGCGGAATTGGACCAGGCGAGCAGTACTTC
cdr3_aa: CASGIGPGEQYF

j_call: TRBJ1-4
v_call: TRBV6-1
clone_size: NA
d_call: NA
cdr3_nt: TGTGCCAGCGGACAGCGGCCTAATGAAAAACTGTTTTTT
cdr3_aa: CASGQRPNEKLFF

j_call: TRBJ1-2
v_call: TRBV6-6
clone_size: few
d_call: TRBD1
cdr3_nt: TGTGCCAGCAGTTACAGGGGACAGAACTATGGCTACACCTTC
cdr3_aa: CASSYRGQNYGYTF

j_call: TRBJ1-3
v_call: TRBV10-3
clone_size: NA
d_call: NA
cdr3_nt: TGTGCCATCAGTGGGGGTCCGGGGCGCTCTGGAAACACCATATATTTT
cdr3_aa: CAISGGPGRSGNTIYF

j_call: TRBJ1-1
v_call: TRBV9
clone_size: NA
d_call: TRBD1
cdr3_nt: TGTGCCAGCAGCGTTGCACAGGGGAAGGTTGAAGCTTTCTTT
cdr3_aa: CASSVAQGKVEAFF

j_call: TRBJ1-5
v_call: TRBV13
clone_size: NA
d_call: NA
cdr3_nt: TGTGCCAGCAGCTTTGGGGGAAGTAGCAATCAGCCCCAGCATTTT
cdr3_aa: CASSFGGSSNQPQHF

j_call: TRBJ1-1
v_call: TRBV6-5
clone_size: once
d_call: NA
cdr3_nt: TGTGCCAGCAGCCACAGGGACATCAGGGAAGCTTTCTTT
cdr3_aa: CASSHRDIREAFF

j_call: TRBJ2-3
v_call: TRBV5-1
clone_size: NA
d_call: NA
cdr3_nt: TGCGCCAGCAGCCCCCCGGGCACAGATACGCAGTATTTT
cdr3_aa: CASSPPGTDTQYF

j_call: TRBJ1-5
v_call: TRBV18
clone_size: NA
d_call: NA
cdr3_nt: TGTGCCAGCTCACTAACGTCAAGGCAGCCCCAGCATTTT
cdr3_aa: CASSLTSRQPQHF

j_call: TRBJ1-1
v_call: TRBV4-3
clone_size: NA
d_call: NA
cdr3_nt: TGCGCCAGCAGCCAAGTTTTAGGACGGGTGAACACTGAAGCTTTCTTT
cdr3_aa: CASSQVLGRVNTEAFF

j_call: TRBJ1-6
v_call: TRBV28
clone_size: few
d_call: TRBD1
cdr3_nt: TGTGCCAGCAGTTTAGGGGGGACAGGAGACTATTCACCCCTCCACTTT
cdr3_aa: CASSLGGTGDYSPLHF

j_call: TRBJ2-5
v_call: TRBV9
clone_size: NA
d_call: NA
cdr3_nt: TGTGCCAGCAGCGTTCGACTAGTGCCGTTGGTTTCCCAGTACTTC
cdr3_aa: CASSVRLVPLVSQYF

j_call: TRBJ2-7
v_call: TRBV7-9
clone_size: few
d_call: NA
cdr3_nt: TGTGCCAGCAGCGGTGGACCGGGCAGGGACGGGCAGTACTTC
cdr3_aa: CASSGGPGRDGQYF

j_call: TRBJ2-1
v_call: TRBV2
clone_size: once
d_call: NA
cdr3_nt: TGTGCCAGCAGCCTCACAGACTACAATGAGCAGTTCTTC
cdr3_aa: CASSLTDYNEQFF

j_call: TRBJ2-7
v_call: TRBV28
clone_size: NA
d_call: NA
cdr3_nt: TGTGCCAGCAGTCCTAGGGACGGTTCCTACGAGCAGTACTTC
cdr3_aa: CASSPRDGSYEQYF

j_call: TRBJ2-7
v_call: TRBV7-9
clone_size: NA
d_call: NA
cdr3_nt: TGTGCCAGCAGCTTAAACTCCGAGCAGTACTTC
cdr3_aa: CASSLNSEQYF

j_call: TRBJ1-1
v_call: TRBV6-5
clone_size: NA
d_call: TRBD1
cdr3_nt: TGTGCCAGCAGAAAGGGGGCAATGAACACTGAAGCTTTCTTT
cdr3_aa: CASRKGAMNTEAFF

j_call: TRBJ2-2
v_call: TRBV5-1
clone_size: NA
d_call: TRBD1
cdr3_nt: TGCGCCAGCAGCTTGGGTGTAGGGGGCATGACCGGGGAGCTGTTTTTT
cdr3_aa: CASSLGVGGMTGELFF

j_call: TRBJ2-7
v_call: TRBV5-1
clone_size: once
d_call: NA
cdr3_nt: TGCGCCAGCAGCCTCACCTTGGGAACTAGGGGCGAGCAGTACTTC
cdr3_aa: CASSLTLGTRGEQYF

j_call: TRBJ1-4
v_call: TRBV29-1
clone_size: NA
d_call: NA
cdr3_nt: TGCAGCGTTGTGGCCCAGGTTCCCGAAAAACTGTTTTTT
cdr3_aa: CSVVAQVPEKLFF

j_call: TRBJ2-3
v_call: TRBV5-4
clone_size: NA
d_call: NA
cdr3_nt: TGTGCCAGCAGCTCGACAGATACGCAGTATTTT
cdr3_aa: CASSSTDTQYF

j_call: TRBJ1-2
v_call: TRBV7-2
clone_size: few
d_call: NA
cdr3_nt: TGTGCCAGCAGCTTACTTTCCAGCTATGGCTACACCTTC
cdr3_aa: CASSLLSSYGYTF

j_call: TRBJ2-5
v_call: TRBV6-6
clone_size: NA
d_call: NA
cdr3_nt: TGTGCCAGCAGTTACTCGTTGGGGGGAGGAGAGACCCAGTACTTC
cdr3_aa: CASSYSLGGGETQYF

j_call: TRBJ2-7
v_call: TRBV9
clone_size: NA
d_call: NA
cdr3_nt: TGTGCCAGCAGCGTAGGTGTAACGACCTACTACGAGCAGTACTTC
cdr3_aa: CASSVGVTTYYEQYF

j_call: TRBJ1-5
v_call: TRBV7-2
clone_size: NA
d_call: NA
cdr3_nt: TGTGCCAGCAGCTTAGGGCAGGGGATGAGTCAGCCCCAGCATTTT
cdr3_aa: CASSLGQGMSQPQHF

j_call: TRBJ1-5
v_call: TRBV2
clone_size: NA
d_call: NA
cdr3_nt: TGTGCCAGCAGTCCTCTGACAGGAGGGGGTATTCAGCCCCAGCATTTT
cdr3_aa: CASSPLTGGGIQPQHF

j_call: TRBJ2-5
v_call: TRBV5-6
clone_size: once
d_call: TRBD2
cdr3_nt: TGTGCCAGCAGCTTGGTCCATCGCGGGGGAAAGGGCCAAGAGACCCAGTACTTC
cdr3_aa: CASSLVHRGGKGQETQYF

j_call: TRBJ2-5
v_call: TRBV19
clone_size: NA
d_call: NA
cdr3_nt: TGTGCCAGTAGTACCATGGGGCCTATCCAAGAGACCCAGTACTTC
cdr3_aa: CASSTMGPIQETQYF

j_call: TRBJ1-2
v_call: TRBV6-5
clone_size: NA
d_call: NA
cdr3_nt: TGTGCCAGCAGACCAGGGCTGAACTATGGCTACACCTTC
cdr3_aa: CASRPGLNYGYTF

j_call: TRBJ2-2
v_call: TRBV7-9
clone_size: NA
d_call: TRBD1
cdr3_nt: TGTGCCAGCAGTTACGGGACAGCGAACACCGGAGAGCTGTTTTTT
cdr3_aa: CASSYGTANTGELFF

j_call: TRBJ2-7
v_call: TRBV7-3
clone_size: NA
d_call: TRBD1
cdr3_nt: TGTGCCAGCAGCTCTGGGACAGGTGCCGGGCAGTACTTC
cdr3_aa: CASSSGTGAGQYF

j_call: TRBJ1-5
v_call: TRBV7-6
clone_size: NA
d_call: NA
cdr3_nt: TGTGCCAGCAGCCACGGGCCACGCGGGGATAGCAATCAGCCCCAGCATTTT
cdr3_aa: CASSHGPRGDSNQPQHF

j_call: TRBJ2-1
v_call: TRBV6-5
clone_size: NA
d_call: NA
cdr3_nt: TGTGCCAGCAGCAAGGAGGGGGGGGAATGGAATGAGCAGTTCTTC
cdr3_aa: CASSKEGGEWNEQFF

j_call: TRBJ1-4
v_call: TRBV5-1
clone_size: NA
d_call: NA
cdr3_nt: TGCGCCAGCGGGCCGGACGGCTTTAATGAAAAACTGTTTTTT
cdr3_aa: CASGPDGFNEKLFF

j_call: TRBJ2-6
v_call: TRBV7-2
clone_size: NA
d_call: NA
cdr3_nt: TGTGCCAGCAGCCTCAGCCATCAAAACTCTGGGGCCAACGTCCTGACTTTC
cdr3_aa: CASSLSHQNSGANVLTF

j_call: TRBJ1-5
v_call: TRBV7-9
clone_size: NA
d_call: NA
cdr3_nt: TGTGCCAGCAGCGTTTGGGACACAAATCAGCCCCAGCATTTT
cdr3_aa: CASSVWDTNQPQHF

j_call: TRBJ1-5
v_call: TRBV19
clone_size: NA
d_call: NA
cdr3_nt: TGTGCCAGTAGTCTCCAGGGCGGGCGGCCCCAGCATTTT
cdr3_aa: CASSLQGGRPQHF

j_call: TRBJ1-3
v_call: TRBV21-1
clone_size: NA
d_call: NA
cdr3_nt: TGTGCCAGCAGCAAAGACGGGATTGTTTCGCGATTGGTTATGGGCGGAAACACCATATATTTT
cdr3_aa: CASSKDGIVSRLVMGGNTIYF